The T cell receptor beta chain described here comes from a study of cytomegalovirus exposure and HLA in healthy donors. Study in general: About 200 million T cells yielded fewer than 120 million unique TCR beta sequences in earlier analysis. Study-wide findings and caveats: TCR association rates varied by HLA locus in a later analysis, with DRB1 highest and HLA-C lowest. Presence/absence analyses supposed approximately even sequencing depth among donors.

A remark on this clone: What it binds is unknown.

PCR used 60 Vbeta primers and 13 Jbeta primers. Clones were read by immunoSEQ multiplex PCR, and TCRdb kept only the in-frame ones, dropping some. The table has about 130,000 clones, roughly 82% seen once. After removal of 4 bases from V and 2 bases from J, the junction contained 5 bases not matched to a gene. Germline values: CDR1 MNHEY, CDR2 SVGAGI. The CDR3 is 15 residues long. What was sequenced was PBMCs. This clonotype originated in a woman between 18 and 29 years old in good health and CMV-seropositive. This sequence joins TRBV6-5 and TRBJ1-2; 9 bases fit TRBD1. The CDR3 sequence is CASSSPTGGNYGYTF. In nucleotides, the CDR3 is TGTGCCAGCAGTTCACCGACAGGGGGGAACTATGGCTACACCTTC.